These 24 T cell receptor beta chains originate from one sample sequenced in a study of blood T cell dynamics during melanoma immunotherapy. Time point of the sample: pre-treatment baseline. Repertoires were generated with immunoSEQ multiplex PCR, while TCRdb's copy carries only in-frame clones and drops some. This table holds roughly 9,500 clones, 70% to 90% found once. Sequenced material: blood, taken from a patient treated with checkpoint blockade. The receptors here all came from a human donor with melanoma.

This sequence joins TRBV4-3 and TRBJ2-2; 7 bases are a match to TRBD1. The V segment lost 4 bases and the J segment 4 bases; nucleotides outside the gene matches: 6. Germline V gene data show CDR1 as LGHNA and CDR2 as YSLEER. The CDR3 covers 15 residues. DNA of the CDR3: TGCGCCAGCAGCCCCACAGGGGTTGGCACCGGGGAGCTGTTTTTT. It translates to CASSPTGVGTGELFF.

CDR3 sequence: CASSSPSSVDTQYF. CDR3 nucleotide sequence: TGTGCCAGCAGTTCCCCTTCCAGCGTCGATACGCAGTATTTT. This sequence joins TRBV28 and TRBJ2-3, with no clear D. Trimming removed 4 bases from V and 6 bases from J, with 14 bases in between. CDR1 and CDR2 (germline): MDHEN, SYDVKM. CDR3 length equals 14 residues. Full variable domain (remainder filled in from reference TRBV28 and TRBJ2-3): DVKVTQSSRYLVKRTGEKVFLECVQDMDHENMFWYRQDPGLGLRLIYFSYDVKMKEKGDIPEGYSVSREKKERFSLILESASTNQTSMYLCASSSPSSVDTQYFGPGTRLTVL.

The V call is TRBV4-1, the J call TRBJ1-2; D uncertain. V lost 3 bases and J lost 4, with 15 bases in between. Germline V lookup: CDR1 MGHRA, CDR2 YSYEKL. CDR3 size: 15 residues. The CDR3 loop is CASSHRSPGPYGYTF. The CDR3 coding sequence is TGCGCCAGCAGCCACAGGTCGCCAGGACCCTATGGCTACACCTTC.

The V and J genes are TRBV6-5 and TRBJ1-5, with TRBD1 matching 10 bases. The germline CDR1 and CDR2 sequences are MNHEY and SVGAGI. The trim removed 2 bases at V and 2 bases at J, leaving 3 bases unmatched. The CDR3 is made up of 16 amino acids. This CDR3 is CASSYGGTGGNQPQHF. The CDR3 DNA reads as TGTGCCAGCAGTTACGGAGGGACAGGGGGCAATCAGCCCCAGCATTTT.

The chain couples TRBV5-1 to TRBJ2-1, with 10 bases identical to TRBD2. Germline values: CDR1 SGHRS, CDR2 YFSETQ. Losses at the gene ends were 2 bases for V and 9 bases for J; bases not matched to a gene: 5. The CDR3 totals 14 residues. This CDR3 reads CASSLGLADVEQFF. CDR3 nucleotide sequence: TGCGCCAGCAGCTTAGGACTAGCGGACGTTGAGCAGTTCTTC. Filled out from reference TRBV5-1 and TRBJ2-1, the complete variable domain reads KAGVTQTPRYLIKTRGQQVTLSCSPISGHRSVSWYQQTPGQGLQFLFEYFSETQRNKGNFPGRFSGRQFSNSRSEMNVSTLELGDSALYLCASSLGLADVEQFFGPGTRLTVL.

This chain uses TRBV7-9 with TRBJ1-2; 7 positions agree with TRBD1. After removal of 4 bases from V and 3 bases from J, the junction contained 8 bases not matched to a gene. This CDR3 spans 15 amino acids. The germline CDR1 and CDR2 sequences are SEHNR and FQNEAQ (reference sequence). The CDR3 loop reads CASSYTQGRDYGYTF. The CDR3 DNA reads TGTGCCAGCAGCTATACACAGGGGAGAGACTATGGCTACACCTTC.

The chain combines TRBV9 with TRBJ2-6; D remains unclear. This CDR3 comprises 17 residues. CDR1 is SGDLS, CDR2 YYNGEE, per germline. Trimming stripped 3 bases from V and 0 bases from J, with 13 bases between. The CDR3 protein is CASSASRFTSGANVLTF. The CDR3 nucleotides read TGTGCCAGCAGCGCGTCCAGGTTCACCTCTGGGGCCAACGTCCTGACTTTC.

The V call is TRBV6-6, the J call TRBJ2-7; 9 bases are a match to TRBD1. Germline-derived CDR1 and CDR2 are MNHNY and SVGAGI (reference sequence). Trimming cost V 10 bases and J 2 bases; bases outside gene matches: 6. This CDR3 has 13 residues. In DNA form, the CDR3 reads TGTGCCACCCGGGACAGGGTAACCTACGAGCAGTACTTC. It yields the protein CATRDRVTYEQYF.

The chain recombines TRBV7-9 with TRBJ1-4; D uncertain. V shed 2 bases and J shed 8 bases, with 18 bases lying between them. The germline gives CDR1 SEHNR, CDR2 FQNEAQ (reference sequence). There are 16 residues in the CDR3. CDR3 sequence: CASSLTSAVRREKLFF. The CDR3 DNA sequence: TGTGCCAGCAGCTTAACCTCGGCAGTCCGGCGAGAAAAACTGTTTTTT.

This clone has more than one count but fewer than ten. The chain has TRBV7-8 and TRBJ1-2; D ambiguous. The germline CDR1 and CDR2 sequences are SGHVS and FQNEAQ. V was shortened by 5 bases and J by 0 bases, with 10 bases between the two germline ends. This CDR3 comprises 14 residues. The chain's CDR3 is CASSRGSPNYGYTF. The CDR3 nucleotides read TGTGCCAGCAGCCGCGGGTCCCCTAACTATGGCTACACCTTC. Full variable domain (outside the CDR3, taken from reference TRBV7-8 and TRBJ1-2): GAGVSQSPRYKVAKRGQDVALRCDPISGHVSLFWYQQALGQGPEFLTYFQNEAQLDKSGLPSDRFFAERPEGSVSTLKIQRTQQEDSAVYLCASSRGSPNYGYTFGSGTRLTVV.

J is TRBJ2-5 and V is TRBV5-1, with D possibly called TRBD1 or TRBD2 (6 bases each). Germline V gene sequence: CDR1 SGHRS, CDR2 YFSETQ. The CDR3 runs to 13 residues. V lost 2 bases and J lost 5, with 10 bases in between. The CDR3 nucleotides are TGCGCCAGCAGCTTCGGGGGCGGGGAGACCCAGTACTTC. Its protein is CASSFGGGETQYF.

By share, this clone counts as medium-sized. The genes are TRBV5-1 and TRBJ2-5; D remains ambiguous. The V and J ends lost 4 bases and 4 bases respectively, with 11 bases between them. The CDR3 covers 13 residues. Germline V CDR1 and CDR2: SGHRS, YFSETQ. CDR3 sequence reads: CASSPPTIETQYF. As DNA, the CDR3 is TGCGCCAGCAGCCCCCCGACGATAGAGACCCAGTACTTC.

This clone was seen only once. The rearrangement uses TRBV28 and TRBJ1-3, with 8 bases identical to TRBD1. Germline V gene sequence: CDR1 MDHEN, CDR2 SYDVKM. V shed 6 bases, J shed 2 bases, and the junction held 6 bases outside the gene matches. The CDR3 is 15 amino acids. The CDR3 loop reads CASSPTGAAGNTIYF. In nucleotides, the CDR3 is TGTGCCAGCAGCCCGACAGGGGCGGCTGGAAACACCATATATTTT.

V gene TRBV29-1 combines with J gene TRBJ2-7; perhaps TRBD1 as D (5 bases). CDR1 and CDR2 from the germline V gene are SQVTM and ANQGSEA. CDR3 length: 14 residues. Trimming pared 1 base from V and 3 bases from J, leaving 13 bases between. The DNA for the CDR3 is TGCAGCGTTGAAGCCTGGGGCAGTAACTACGAGCAGTACTTC. Its protein is CSVEAWGSNYEQYF.

The gene calls are TRBV9 and TRBJ2-1; no firm D call. V lost 0 bases and J lost 9, with 4 bases in between. The germline V gene has CDR1 SGDLS and CDR2 YYNGEE. The CDR3 has 11 residues. CDR3 DNA sequence: TGTGCCAGCAGCGTAGGGGGTGAGCAGTTCTTC. Amino acids: CASSVGGEQFF.

V gene TRBV7-2 combines with J gene TRBJ2-7; 7 bases fit TRBD2. The germline V gene encodes CDR1 SGHTA and CDR2 FQGNSA. The CDR3 is 14 residues long. Trimming removed 5 bases from V and 4 bases from J; junction bases left unmatched: 8. This chain's CDR3 is CASSLAASGYEQYF. In DNA form, the CDR3 reads TGTGCCAGCAGCCTGGCGGCTAGCGGATACGAGCAGTACTTC.

The J gene is TRBJ2-3, the V gene TRBV7-2, with unresolved D. V gave up 5 bases and J gave up 2 bases, with 11 bases separating them. The CDR3 consists of 14 residues. Looked up from germline, CDR1 is SGHTA and CDR2 is FQGNSA. The CDR3 reads CASSKTLTTDTQYF. The DNA for the CDR3 is TGTGCCAGCAGCAAAACGCTCACCACAGATACGCAGTATTTT.

The chain links TRBV28 to TRBJ2-1; 10 nucleotides align to TRBD2. The CDR3 totals 17 residues. Germline loops: CDR1 MDHEN, CDR2 SYDVKM. With 5 bases clipped from V and 0 bases from J, the junction kept 7 bases outside the gene matches. DNA for the CDR3: TGTGCCAGCAGTCCCCTAGCGGGAGAGGGCTCCTACAATGAGCAGTTCTTC. It translates to CASSPLAGEGSYNEQFF.

V is TRBV6-5 and J is TRBJ1-5; D is perhaps TRBD1 (5 bases). V gave up 1 base and J gave up 1 base, with 8 bases separating them. Germline CDR1 is MNHEY and CDR2 is SVGAGI. The CDR3 has 15 residues. CDR3 nucleotide sequence: TGTGCCAGCAGTTACTTGGGGGGGAGCAATCAGCCCCAGCATTTT. Amino acid sequence: CASSYLGGSNQPQHF.

This rearrangement joins TRBV10-3 to TRBJ2-1; D is perhaps TRBD1 (5 bases). The CDR3 consists of 13 residues. Looked up from germline, CDR1 is ENHRY and CDR2 is SYGVKD. Trimming took off 8 bases at V and 7 bases at J, with 15 bases between the two ends. CDR3 nucleotide sequence: TGTGCCATCGGGGCAAGGAGTAGGAATGAGCAGTTCTTC. Its translation is CAIGARSRNEQFF.

This clone was picked up one time. The rearrangement uses TRBV6-5 and TRBJ2-3, with 9 bases that match TRBD2. Unmatched junction bases numbered 6, after V lost 4 bases and J lost 1 base. Germline CDR1 and CDR2: MNHEY and SVGAGI. The CDR3 is made up of 16 amino acids. The CDR3 DNA is TGTGCCAGCAGTTTCCTAGCGGGATCGGGCACAGATACGCAGTATTTT. Protein product: CASSFLAGSGTDTQYF.

The V gene is TRBV5-1, the J gene TRBJ2-1; D is possibly TRBD1 (8 bases). CDR3 length: 15 residues. Germline CDR1 SGHRS, CDR2 YFSETQ. Trimming took 1 base from V and 7 from J, leaving 15 bases between them. CDR3 in DNA: TGCGCCAGCAGCTTGCCCGGACAGGGAGGGAATGAGCAGTTCTTC. Its translation: CASSLPGQGGNEQFF.

This clone appeared a single time. The J gene is TRBJ2-7, the V gene TRBV7-8; 9 bases align to TRBD1. This CDR3 is 15 amino acids long. The junction had 6 bases not matched to a gene; V was cut back by 5 bases and J by 1 base. Germline V gene data show CDR1 as SGHVS and CDR2 as FQNEAQ. As DNA, the CDR3 is TGTGCCAGCAGCCCCGGACAGGGGCCGTCCTACGAGCAGTACTTC. Its translation is CASSPGQGPSYEQYF.

The chain carries TRBV6-8 and TRBJ2-7; D not resolved. Germline assignment: CDR1 MNHGY and CDR2 SAAAGT. V gave up 3 bases and J gave up 2 bases, with 8 bases separating them. CDR3 length: 13 residues. CDR3 residues: CASSYGHPYEQYF. CDR3 coding DNA: TGTGCCAGCAGTTATGGTCACCCCTACGAGCAGTACTTC.